The 31 T cell receptor beta chains reported below all come from one sample, sequenced in a study of spatial heterogeneity in lung cancer. Whole-study results and caveats: In tumors, expanded intratumoral alpha and beta TCR counts tracked mutation counts.

These receptors' targets are unknown. One entry per CDR3 protein, called by TCRdb with MiXCR from the 5' RACE reads. This sample carries about a thousand distinct CDR3 sequences, approximately 15% of them seen once, and the ten largest clones take 30%. The time point was: sample taken at primary tumor resection. Sequences were derived from lung tumor tissue, sampled at surgery. Source of these receptors: a female donor with early-stage non-small cell lung cancer.

This clonotype is categorized as large (0.1 to 1%). The rearrangement uses TRBV4-1 and TRBJ1-5; D gene unclear. This CDR3 is built from 15 residues. Germline CDR1 reads MGHRA; CDR2 reads YSYEKL. V shed 2 bases and J shed 0 bases, with 8 bases lying between them. In nucleotides, the CDR3 is TGCGCCAGCAGCCAATCTGTAAATAGCAATCAGCCCCAGCATTTT. Protein sequence: CASSQSVNSNQPQHF.

This clonotype was detected a few times. One base away lies a much larger clone, so this may be a sequencing read error. The chain links TRBV27 to TRBJ1-1; possible D gene TRBD1, 6 bases. The CDR3 consists of 14 residues. Germline V gives CDR1 MNHEY, CDR2 SMNVEV (reference sequence). Trimming took 4 bases from V and 6 from J, leaving 15 bases between them. CDR3 amino acids: CASSSQGRGAEAFF. The CDR3 DNA follows: TGTGCCAGCAGTTCCCAGGGGAGGGGGGCTGAAGCTTTCTTT.

By sample fraction, this clonotype is medium-sized. The chain has TRBV29-1 and TRBJ2-7; either TRBD1 or TRBD2 may supply D (7 bases each). Trimming cost V 6 bases and J 6 bases, with 15 bases left between them. The CDR3 runs to 12 residues. CDR1 is SQVTM and CDR2 is ANQGSEA in the germline V gene. The CDR3 bases are TGCAGCGTCTCAGGGGGAGGGCCCGAGCAGTACTTC. Translated, it gives CSVSGGGPEQYF.

This clonotype was detected only a few times. The genes are TRBV5-8 and TRBJ1-1; D is ambiguous. V shed 2 bases and J shed 0 bases, with 14 bases lying between them. Germline V lookup: CDR1 SGHTS, CDR2 YDEGEE. This CDR3 has 16 residues. The CDR3 DNA follows: TGTGCCAGCAGCTTCTATTGGGGTCACATGAACACTGAAGCTTTCTTT. Amino acid sequence: CASSFYWGHMNTEAFF. Filled out from reference TRBV5-8 and TRBJ1-1, the complete variable domain reads EAGVTQSPTHLIKTRGQQATLRCSPISGHTSVYWYQQALGLGLQFLLWYDEGEERNRGNFPPRFSGRQFPNYSSELNVNALELEDSALYLCASSFYWGHMNTEAFFGQGTRLTVV.

The chain uses TRBV28 and TRBJ2-7; TRBD2 agrees at 8 bases. J lost 7 bases, V lost 4 bases, and 6 bases had no gene match. The germline V gene encodes CDR1 MDHEN and CDR2 SYDVKM. The CDR3 extends over 13 amino acids. CDR3 DNA: TGTGCCAGCAGTTGGGTCCTAGCGGGTGAGCAGTACTTC. Residues: CASSWVLAGEQYF.

By share, this clonotype ranks as medium-sized. The chain joins TRBV27 to TRBJ2-1; D is possibly TRBD2 (5 bases). The CDR3 consists of 11 residues. The V gene lost 6 bases and the J gene lost 12 bases, with 12 bases spanning the gap. Germline V CDR1 and CDR2: MNHEY, SMNVEV (reference sequence). This CDR3 is CASRQNSVQFF. CDR3 DNA sequence: TGTGCCAGCAGACAAAATAGCGTGCAGTTCTTC.

This clonotype was seen many times. Just one base apart from a much larger clone, this may be a read error. The chain is built from TRBV24-1 and TRBJ2-2; the D gene is possibly TRBD1 (5 bases). The CDR3 runs 14 residues. V lost 3 bases, J lost 4 bases, and 8 bases lay in between. Per germline, CDR1 KGHDR and CDR2 SFDVKD. The CDR3 loop reads CATSDADSTGELFF. The CDR3 DNA reads as TGTGCCACCAGTGATGCCGACAGCACCGGGGAGCTGTTTTTT.

Sample share makes this clonotype large (0.1 to 1%). This rearrangement joins TRBV27 to TRBJ1-1, with D possibly TRBD1 on 6 matching bases. V was shortened by 7 bases and J by 2 bases, with 11 bases between the two germline ends. This CDR3 contains 13 residues. Germline V gene lookup returns CDR1 MNHEY and CDR2 SMNVEV (reference sequence). In DNA, the CDR3 is TGTGCCAGCAAGTTGGGGGCCAACACTGAAGCTTTCTTT. This codes for CASKLGANTEAFF.

The table lists this clonotype with a few counts. CDR3 loop: CASSERLAGDFTDTQYF. The CDR3 coding sequence is TGTGCCAGCAGTGAAAGACTAGCGGGGGACTTCACAGATACGCAGTATTTT. This chain connects TRBV2 to TRBJ2-3; 12 bases match TRBD2. From germline, CDR1 is SNHLY and CDR2 FYNNEI. The length of the CDR3 is 17 residues. J was trimmed by 2 bases and V by 2 bases; bases with no gene match: 5.

Concerning this clonotype: Since no conserved phenylalanine or tryptophan closes the CDR3, a read error is the likely cause. The rearrangement uses TRBV12-3 or TRBV12-4 and TRBJ2-4; the D is unclear. CDR3 size: 11 residues. The V and J ends lost 2 bases and 8 bases respectively, with 4 bases between them. DNA of the CDR3: TGTGCCAGCAGTTTAAACGACATTCAGTACTCC. Its protein is CASSLNDIQYS.

This clonotype is large within its sample. The V call is TRBV28, the J call TRBJ2-1; 12 bases are a match to TRBD2. The CDR3 runs to 14 residues. Germline loops: CDR1 MDHEN, CDR2 SYDVKM. Trimming cost V 7 bases and J 9 bases; bases outside gene matches: 7. CDR3 in DNA: TGTGCCAGCACTCCTAGCGGGAGGGCCGGTGAGCAGTTCTTC. Translated, it gives CASTPSGRAGEQFF.

Judged by abundance, this clonotype is large. The chain has TRBV18 and TRBJ1-5; tentatively, D is TRBD1 (5 bases). CDR3 length equals 16 residues. Per the germline V gene, CDR1 is KGHSH and CDR2 is LQKENI. V lost 4 bases, J lost 6 bases, and 19 bases lay in between. CDR3 DNA sequence: TGTGCCAGCTCACAACGGCCGGAGCTTGGGGGTCAGCCCCAGCATTTT. Translated: CASSQRPELGGQPQHF.

By proportion, this clonotype is large. The chain joins TRBV7-2 to TRBJ2-7; D call uncertain. Per the germline V gene, CDR1 is SGHTA and CDR2 is FQGNSA. The CDR3 has 13 amino acids. Deletions cut 1 base from V and 4 bases from J, with 8 bases between. CDR3 residues: CASSLVGLYEQYF. The CDR3 DNA is TGTGCCAGCAGCTTAGTAGGTTTGTACGAGCAGTACTTC.

The chain recombines TRBV13 with TRBJ2-1; D not resolved. The germline V gene has CDR1 PRHDT and CDR2 FYEKMQ (reference sequence). Deletions cut 0 bases from V and 7 bases from J, with 1 base between. The CDR3 runs to 11 residues. CDR3: CASSLGNEQFF. CDR3 in DNA: TGTGCCAGCAGCTTAGGAAATGAGCAGTTCTTC.

This clonotype counts as medium-sized. The V and J genes are TRBV12-3 or TRBV12-4 and TRBJ1-2; D possibly corresponds to TRBD1 (5 bases). The V gene lost 4 bases and the J gene lost 5 bases, with 8 bases spanning the gap. CDR3 length: 12 residues. The CDR3 sequence is CASSYPGYGYTF. The CDR3 nucleotides are TGTGCCAGCAGTTATCCAGGGTATGGCTACACCTTC.

By share of the sample, this clonotype is medium-sized (0.01 to 0.1%). The chain joins TRBV4-2 to TRBJ2-1, with 7 positions matching TRBD2. Trimming cost V 4 bases and J 5 bases; bases outside gene matches: 17. From germline, CDR1 is LGHNA and CDR2 YNFKEQ. CDR3 length: 18 residues. CDR3 amino acids: CASSRLHRGGSSHNEQFF. In DNA form, the CDR3 reads TGTGCCAGCAGCCGCCTACACCGGGGCGGGAGTTCACACAATGAGCAGTTCTTC.

The gene calls are TRBV3-1 and TRBJ2-7, with a possible D match to TRBD2 (5 bases). CDR1 and CDR2 from the germline V gene are LGHDT and YNNKEL (reference sequence). CDR3 length: 12 residues. V was cut by 8 bases and J by 1 base, with 9 bases left in between. CDR3 amino acids: CASGSSSYEQYF. Written as DNA, the CDR3 is TGTGCCAGCGGGAGTAGTTCCTACGAGCAGTACTTC.

This chain connects TRBV13 to TRBJ2-7; D may be TRBD1 (5 bases). Germline CDR1 is PRHDT and CDR2 is FYEKMQ (reference sequence). V was trimmed by 8 bases and J by 6 bases, leaving 14 bases between them. This CDR3 contains 12 residues. The CDR3 coding sequence is TGTGCCAGCGGCCAGGGATCTCGCGAGCAGTACTTC. Protein: CASGQGSREQYF.

This clonotype is classed as large. The rearrangement links TRBV5-4 to TRBJ2-1, with D uncertain. This CDR3 contains 12 residues. The V gene's germline CDR1 is SGHNT and CDR2 YYREEE (reference sequence). The germline V and J ends were trimmed by 2 bases and 4 bases, with 4 bases remaining between them. The CDR3 nucleotides are TGTGCCAGCAGCTTCGGATACAATGAGCAGTTCTTC. This encodes CASSFGYNEQFF.

By sample fraction, this clonotype is large. CDR3 in DNA: TGCGCCAGCAGCTTGGCCGAGGGGCTTCCTTACAATGAGCAGTTCTTC. The encoded protein is CASSLAEGLPYNEQFF. The rearrangement links TRBV5-1 to TRBJ2-1; D may correspond to TRBD1 or TRBD2 (5 bases each). V lost 0 bases, J lost 4 bases, and 14 bases lay in between. This CDR3 is built from 16 residues. CDR1 and CDR2 (germline): SGHRS, YFSETQ.

Within the sample, this clonotype is medium-sized. The chain links TRBV6-1 to TRBJ2-1; TRBD1 might be the D (5 bases). Deletions cut 2 bases from V and 8 bases from J, with 13 bases between. This CDR3 has 14 residues. CDR1 is MNHNS and CDR2 is SASEGT in the germline V gene. The CDR3 nucleotides are TGTGCCAGCAGTGAAAGGGGTTTGGGCGATGAGCAGTTCTTC. Residues: CASSERGLGDEQFF.

By frequency in the sample, this clonotype is large. The rearrangement links TRBV20-1 to TRBJ1-5, with D unresolved. Trimming took 5 bases from V and 8 from J, leaving 16 bases between them. The germline V gene has CDR1 DFQATT and CDR2 SNEGSKA (reference sequence). The CDR3 is 13 residues long. The CDR3 region is CSAGRGRVEPQHF. In DNA, the CDR3 is TGCAGTGCTGGGCGAGGGAGAGTAGAGCCCCAGCATTTT.

This clonotype is large in the sample. This chain uses TRBV20-1 with TRBJ2-3; the match to TRBD1 covers 8 bases. Germline CDR1 reads DFQATT; CDR2 reads SNEGSKA (reference sequence). V gave up 6 bases and J gave up 7 bases; unmatched junction bases: 9. CDR3 length: 13 amino acids. The CDR3, as DNA: TGCAGTGCGGAAAGACAGGGGACAAATACGCAGTATTTT. Translation gives CSAERQGTNTQYF.

This clonotype counts as medium-sized. CDR3 in amino acids: CASRADRGVGGELFF. The CDR3 coding sequence is TGTGCCAGCAGGGCCGACAGGGGAGTCGGCGGGGAGCTGTTTTTT. The chain recombines TRBV2 with TRBJ2-2; 8 nucleotides agree with TRBD1. The length of the CDR3 is 15 residues. Germline CDR1 reads SNHLY; CDR2 reads FYNNEI. The junction had 10 bases not matched to a gene; V was cut back by 6 bases and J by 7 bases.

This clonotype appeared a few times. J is TRBJ2-3 and V is TRBV9; 8 nucleotides line up with TRBD2. The germline V gene has CDR1 SGDLS and CDR2 YYNGEE. The CDR3 is made up of 15 amino acids. The junction had 6 bases not matched to a gene; V was cut back by 2 bases and J by 4 bases. The CDR3 DNA sequence: TGTGCCAGCAGCGTGGAGCGGGGGATTGCAGATACGCAGTATTTT. It yields the protein CASSVERGIADTQYF.

The CDR3 loop is CASRWRTGGEKTQYF. CDR3 DNA sequence: TGTGCCAGCCGTTGGAGGACAGGGGGCGAGAAGACCCAGTACTTC. V usage is TRBV28 and J usage is TRBJ2-5; TRBD1 aligns across 11 bases. Trimming cost V 8 bases and J 6 bases; bases outside gene matches: 11. Germline V gene sequence: CDR1 MDHEN, CDR2 SYDVKM. The CDR3 is 15 amino acids.

The sample holds a few counts of this clonotype. The chain links TRBV9 to TRBJ2-2; 9 nucleotides agree with TRBD2. The CDR3 runs 16 residues. Looked up from germline, CDR1 is SGDLS and CDR2 is YYNGEE. J gave up 10 bases and V 4 bases, and 14 bases lay outside the gene matches. For the CDR3, the DNA is TGTGCCAGCAGCCCCCGAAGGTCTAGCGGGGAGAAGGAGCTGTTTTTT. Translating gives CASSPRRSSGEKELFF.

The chain couples TRBV11-3 to TRBJ1-1, with D maybe TRBD1 (5 bases). V lost 1 base and J lost 9, with 15 bases in between. The CDR3 sequence is 14 residues long. Germline assignment: CDR1 SGHNT and CDR2 YENEEA. CDR3 DNA: TGTGCCAGCAGCTTAGCAAGGGGCGTAGGTAAAGCTTTCTTT. Translated, it gives CASSLARGVGKAFF.

In its sample, this clonotype was seen a few times. The chain joins TRBV19 to TRBJ1-5; 10 bases map to TRBD1. The CDR3 totals 14 residues. CDR1 LNHDA and CDR2 SQIVND come from the germline V gene (reference sequence). Trimming cost V 6 bases and J 5 bases; bases outside gene matches: 4. DNA for the CDR3: TGTGCCAGTAGACCGGGACAGGGGCATCAGCCCCAGCATTTT. It encodes CASRPGQGHQPQHF. The full variable domain, completed using reference TRBV19 and TRBJ1-5, is DGGITQSPKYLFRKEGQNVTLSCEQNLNHDAMYWYRQDPGQGLRLIYYSQIVNDFQKGDIAEGYSVSREKKESFPLTVTSAQKNPTAFYLCASRPGQGHQPQHFGDGTRLSIL.

This clonotype showed up just a few times. The chain has TRBV14 and TRBJ2-7, with TRBD2 identical over 11 bases. The CDR3 length is 16 residues. Germline loops: CDR1 SGHDN, CDR2 FVKESK. Germline trimming cut 1 base from V and 0 bases from J; bases unmatched to any gene: 2. The CDR3 DNA is TGTGCCAGCAGCCAAGCACTAGCGGGGGTCTCCTACGAGCAGTACTTC. Translating it yields CASSQALAGVSYEQYF.

This clonotype was seen only a few times. V usage is TRBV7-9 and J usage is TRBJ1-1; TRBD1 is a possible D gene (6 bases). Germline assignment: CDR1 SEHNR and CDR2 FQNEAQ (reference sequence). This CDR3 is built from 14 residues. With 1 base removed from V and 3 bases from J, the gap between germline ends came to 9 bases. CDR3 residues: CASSLGTGYTEAFF. In nucleotides, the CDR3 is TGTGCCAGCAGCTTAGGAACAGGGTACACTGAAGCTTTCTTT.